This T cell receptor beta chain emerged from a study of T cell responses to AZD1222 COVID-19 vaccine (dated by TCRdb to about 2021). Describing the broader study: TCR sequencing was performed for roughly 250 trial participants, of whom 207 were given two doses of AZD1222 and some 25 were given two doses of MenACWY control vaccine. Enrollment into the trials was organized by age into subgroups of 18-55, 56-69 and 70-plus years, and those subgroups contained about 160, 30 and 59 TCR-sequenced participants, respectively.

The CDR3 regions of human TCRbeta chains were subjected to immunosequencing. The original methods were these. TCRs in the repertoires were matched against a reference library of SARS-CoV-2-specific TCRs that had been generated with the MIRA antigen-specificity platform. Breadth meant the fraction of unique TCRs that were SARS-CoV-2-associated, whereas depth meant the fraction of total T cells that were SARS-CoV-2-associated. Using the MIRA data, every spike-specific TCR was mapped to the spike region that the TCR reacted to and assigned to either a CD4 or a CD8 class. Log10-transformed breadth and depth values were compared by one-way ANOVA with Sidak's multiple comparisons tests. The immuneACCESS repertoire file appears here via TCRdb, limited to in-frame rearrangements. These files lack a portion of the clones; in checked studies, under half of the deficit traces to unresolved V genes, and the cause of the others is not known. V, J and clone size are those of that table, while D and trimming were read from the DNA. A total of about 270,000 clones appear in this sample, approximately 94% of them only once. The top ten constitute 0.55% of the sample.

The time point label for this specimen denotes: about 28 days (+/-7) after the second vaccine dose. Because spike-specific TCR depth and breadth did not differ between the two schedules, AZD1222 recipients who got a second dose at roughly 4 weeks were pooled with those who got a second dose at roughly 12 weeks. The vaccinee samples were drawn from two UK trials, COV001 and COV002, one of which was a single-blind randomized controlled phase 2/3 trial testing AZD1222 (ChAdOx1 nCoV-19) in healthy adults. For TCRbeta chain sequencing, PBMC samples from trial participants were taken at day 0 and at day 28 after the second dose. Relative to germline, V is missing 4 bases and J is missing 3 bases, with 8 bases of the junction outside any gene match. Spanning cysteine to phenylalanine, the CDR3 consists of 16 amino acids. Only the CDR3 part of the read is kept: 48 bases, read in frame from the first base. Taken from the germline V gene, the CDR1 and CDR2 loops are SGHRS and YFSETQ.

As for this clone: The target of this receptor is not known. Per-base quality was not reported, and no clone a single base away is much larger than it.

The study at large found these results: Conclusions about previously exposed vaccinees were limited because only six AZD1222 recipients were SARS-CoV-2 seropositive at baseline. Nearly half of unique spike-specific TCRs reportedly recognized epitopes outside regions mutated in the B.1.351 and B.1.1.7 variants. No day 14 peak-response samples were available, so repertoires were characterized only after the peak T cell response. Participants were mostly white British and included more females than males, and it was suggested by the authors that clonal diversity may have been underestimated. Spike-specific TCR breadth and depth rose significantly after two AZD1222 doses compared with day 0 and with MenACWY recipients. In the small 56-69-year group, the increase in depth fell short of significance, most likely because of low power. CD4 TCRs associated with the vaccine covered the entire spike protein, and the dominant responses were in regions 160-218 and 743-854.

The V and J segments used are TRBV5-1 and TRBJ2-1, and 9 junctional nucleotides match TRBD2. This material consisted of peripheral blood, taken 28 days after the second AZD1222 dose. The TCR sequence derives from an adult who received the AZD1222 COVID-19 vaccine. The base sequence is TGCGCCAGCAGCACCAGACTAGCGGCATACTACAATGAGCAGTTCTTC. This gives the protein CASSTRLAAYYNEQFF.